The present TCR beta chain was sequenced within a study of post-analysis software for immune sequencing data. Findings and caveats of the study: The five TRBV segments detected at higher frequency in patients than in controls included TRBV5-6, TRBV5-1 and TRBV20-1.

From germline, CDR1 is MNHNY and CDR2 SVGAGI (reference sequence). The CDR3 is 12 residues long. V lost 2 bases, J lost 8 bases, and 2 bases stayed unmatched. A remark on this clonotype: Its antigen is not identified.

Each TCR beta cDNA library carried unique molecular identifiers. TCRdb ran MiXCR on the PCR reads and lists one entry per CDR3 protein. This table holds some 690,000 distinct CDR3 sequences, around 64% found once. Sequenced material: blood. The chain carries TRBV6-6 and TRBJ1-1; 7 bases agree with TRBD1. This clonotype was sampled from a girl aged 2-10 years with multiple sclerosis. Here the CDR3 reads CASSYAGQEAFF. The CDR3 DNA sequence: TGTGCCAGCAGTTACGCGGGACAGGAAGCTTTCTTT.